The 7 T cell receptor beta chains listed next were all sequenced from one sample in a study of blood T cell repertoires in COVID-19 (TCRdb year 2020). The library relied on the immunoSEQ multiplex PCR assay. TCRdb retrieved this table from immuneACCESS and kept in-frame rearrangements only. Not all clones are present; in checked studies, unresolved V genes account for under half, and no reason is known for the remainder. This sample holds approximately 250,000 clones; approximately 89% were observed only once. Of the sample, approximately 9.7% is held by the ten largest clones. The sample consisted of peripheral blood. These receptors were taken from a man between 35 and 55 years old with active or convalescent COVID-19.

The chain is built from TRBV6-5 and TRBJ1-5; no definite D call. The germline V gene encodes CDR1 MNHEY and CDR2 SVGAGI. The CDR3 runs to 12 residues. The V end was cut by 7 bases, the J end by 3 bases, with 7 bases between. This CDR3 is CASKRDNQPQHF. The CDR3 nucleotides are TGTGCCAGCAAGAGGGACAATCAGCCCCAGCATTTT.

The CDR3 is CASRIDRAEAFF. CDR3 nucleotides: TGTGCCAGCAGAATTGACAGAGCCGAAGCTTTCTTT. The chain is built from TRBV7-9 and TRBJ1-1, with D tentatively TRBD1 (5 bases). The germline CDR1 and CDR2 sequences are SEHNR and FQNEAQ (reference sequence). Trimming stripped 6 bases from V and 8 bases from J, with 13 bases between. The CDR3 contains 12 residues.

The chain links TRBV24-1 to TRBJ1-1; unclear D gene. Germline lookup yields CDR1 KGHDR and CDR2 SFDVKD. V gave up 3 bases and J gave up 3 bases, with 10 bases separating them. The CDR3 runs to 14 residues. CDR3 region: CATSDAAGDTEAFF. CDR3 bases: TGTGCCACCAGTGATGCAGCCGGGGACACTGAAGCTTTCTTT.

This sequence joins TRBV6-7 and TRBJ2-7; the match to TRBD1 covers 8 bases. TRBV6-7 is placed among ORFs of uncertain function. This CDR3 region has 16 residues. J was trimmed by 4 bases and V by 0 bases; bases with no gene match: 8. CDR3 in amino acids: CASSYSDRGARYEQYF. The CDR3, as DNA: TGTGCCAGCAGTTACTCAGACAGGGGCGCCCGTTACGAGCAGTACTTC.

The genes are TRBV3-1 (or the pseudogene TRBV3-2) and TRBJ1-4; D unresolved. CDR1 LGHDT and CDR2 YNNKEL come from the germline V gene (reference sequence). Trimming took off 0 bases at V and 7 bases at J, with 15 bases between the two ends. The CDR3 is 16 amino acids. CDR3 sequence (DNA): TGTGCCAGCAGCCAAGATCGGAGCGGAGGAGGTGAAAAACTGTTTTTT. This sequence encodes CASSQDRSGGGEKLFF.

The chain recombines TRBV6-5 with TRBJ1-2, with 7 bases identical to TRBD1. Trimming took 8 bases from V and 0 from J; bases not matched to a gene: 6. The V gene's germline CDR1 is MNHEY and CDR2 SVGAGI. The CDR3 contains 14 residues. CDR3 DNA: TGTGCCAGCTCCAAGCAGGGGGCTAACTATGGCTACACCTTC. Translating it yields CASSKQGANYGYTF.

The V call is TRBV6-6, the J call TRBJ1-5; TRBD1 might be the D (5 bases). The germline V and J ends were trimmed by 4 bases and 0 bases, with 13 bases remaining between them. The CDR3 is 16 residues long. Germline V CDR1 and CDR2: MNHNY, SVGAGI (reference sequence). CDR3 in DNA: TGTGCCAGCAGTTCAGACGGGGGTTATAGCAATCAGCCCCAGCATTTT. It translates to CASSSDGGYSNQPQHF.